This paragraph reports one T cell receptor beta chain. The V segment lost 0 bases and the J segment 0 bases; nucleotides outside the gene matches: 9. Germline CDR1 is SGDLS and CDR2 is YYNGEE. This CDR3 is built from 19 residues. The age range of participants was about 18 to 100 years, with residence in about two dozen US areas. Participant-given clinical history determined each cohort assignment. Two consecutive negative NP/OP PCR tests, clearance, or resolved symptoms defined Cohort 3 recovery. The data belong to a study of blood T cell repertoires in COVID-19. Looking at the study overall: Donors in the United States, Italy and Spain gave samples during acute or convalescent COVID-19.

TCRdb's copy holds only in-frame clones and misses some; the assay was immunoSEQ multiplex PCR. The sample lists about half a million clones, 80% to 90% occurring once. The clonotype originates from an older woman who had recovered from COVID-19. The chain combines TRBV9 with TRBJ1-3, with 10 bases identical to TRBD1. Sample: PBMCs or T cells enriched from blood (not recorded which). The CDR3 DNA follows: TGTGCCAGCAGCGTAGGAGGGGGGACAGGGGCGAGCTCTGGAAACACCATATATTTT. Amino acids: CASSVGGGTGASSGNTIYF.